This TCR beta chain derives from a study of blood T cell repertoires in COVID-19. Across the whole study: Some COVID-19 samples were acute and others convalescent; all came from the United States, Italy and Spain. Sources were T cells, B-cell-depleted T cells, or PBMCs; the material itself was cDNA or gDNA.

Per the germline V gene, CDR1 is SGHRS and CDR2 is YFSETQ. Between the trimmed V and J ends, which lost 4 bases and 2 bases, there was a span of 19 bases. The CDR3 covers 16 residues. Source study methods: Reference gene primer amplification gave nucleated cell count estimates. Data came from immunoSEQ multiplex PCR; TCRdb stores just in-frame clones and leaves some out. The V and J calls and clone size were taken over from that table, and D and trimming were inferred from the DNA. The sample has some 100,000 clones; approximately 90% are singletons. The chain combines TRBV5-1 with TRBJ2-7; a weak D match, TRBD2 (6 bases). This TCR was sampled from a man in his fifties or sixties with acute or convalescent COVID-19. Sequencing was carried out using peripheral blood. CDR3 amino acids: CASSPGWGSGTYEQYF. CDR3 sequence (DNA): TGCGCCAGCAGCCCAGGGTGGGGTAGCGGAACCTACGAGCAGTACTTC.